This passage covers 5 T cell receptor beta chains from one sample sequenced in a study of CD8+ T cells in alopecia areata. The treatment was: oral pan-JAK inhibitor, 5-10 mg twice daily. Following RNA extraction, reverse transcription yielded cDNA that acted as the sequencing template. TCRdb keeps only in-frame clones here, not all; method: immunoSEQ multiplex PCR. Of 200,000 or so clones listed, roughly two fifths are singletons. This specimen was CD4+ T cells sorted from blood, taken between weeks 30 and 35, from a patient treated with tofacitinib. The receptor source for this set is a human donor with alopecia areata.

The rearrangement uses TRBV7-2 and TRBJ2-4, with TRBD1 identical over 7 bases. V dropped 1 base and J dropped 4; count of bases not matched to a gene: 7. The CDR3 runs 16 residues. CDR1 and CDR2 from the germline V gene are SGHTA and FQGNSA. Written as DNA, the CDR3 is TGTGCCAGCAGCTTAGGTGCCGGGACAGAGAAAAACATTCAGTACTTC. The encoded protein is CASSLGAGTEKNIQYF.

The chain carries TRBV6-5 and TRBJ1-2; D unresolved. The germline V gene has CDR1 MNHEY and CDR2 SVGAGI. This CDR3 has 14 residues. With 0 bases removed from V and 8 bases from J, the gap between germline ends came to 13 bases. The CDR3 DNA reads TGTGCCAGCAGTTACTCTAGGTCCCGCGGAGGCTACACCTTC. Its translation is CASSYSRSRGGYTF.

The chain joins TRBV5-1 to TRBJ2-3; no definite D call. Germline CDR1 SGHRS, CDR2 YFSETQ. This CDR3 contains 17 residues. Trimming took 0 bases from V and 0 from J, leaving 14 bases between them. This CDR3 is CASSLEWRVWSTDTQYF. DNA of the CDR3: TGCGCCAGCAGCTTGGAGTGGCGAGTTTGGAGCACAGATACGCAGTATTTT.

This clone was counted once. The rearrangement joins TRBV6-1 to TRBJ1-1; D ambiguous. The CDR3 spans 10 residues. From germline, CDR1 is MNHNS and CDR2 SASEGT. The V end was cut by 6 bases, the J end by 4 bases, with 3 bases between. CDR3: CASRGTEAFF. DNA for the CDR3: TGTGCCAGCAGAGGCACTGAAGCTTTCTTT.

The chain has TRBV30 and TRBJ1-2, with D perhaps TRBD1 (6 bases). The germline V gene has CDR1 GTSNPN and CDR2 SVGIG (reference sequence). The CDR3 extends over 14 amino acids. Trimming pared 0 bases from V and 3 bases from J, leaving 11 bases between. The CDR3 DNA is TGTGCCTGGAGTGTCCGGGGGCGTTACTATGGCTACACCTTC. This sequence encodes CAWSVRGRYYGYTF.